One sample yielded the 28 T cell receptor beta chains listed below, sequenced in a study of cytomegalovirus exposure and HLA in healthy donors. Primers: 60 Vbeta forward and 13 Jbeta reverse. Using immunoSEQ multiplex PCR, the repertoire was profiled, and TCRdb retains in-frame clones only, with some absent. This sample yields about 140,000 clones, of which roughly 75% are seen a single time; approximately 3.2% belongs to the top ten. Sequencing was performed on PBMCs. Source of these receptors: a man in his forties or fifties in good health and CMV-seronegative.

The chain joins TRBV7-2 to TRBJ2-7; D is perhaps TRBD1 (6 bases). Germline V gene sequence: CDR1 SGHTA, CDR2 FQGNSA. The V and J ends lost 5 bases and 6 bases respectively, with 20 bases between them. This CDR3 has 15 residues. The CDR3 nucleotides read TGTGCCAGCAGCCAGGGGACCCAGCGTTGGGGCGAGCAGTACTTC. As protein: CASSQGTQRWGEQYF.

The chain uses TRBV6-5 and TRBJ1-1; D might be TRBD1 (5 bases). The CDR3 is 14 residues long. Looked up from germline, CDR1 is MNHEY and CDR2 is SVGAGI. The V and J ends lost 7 bases and 9 bases respectively, with 21 bases between them. Here the CDR3 reads CASKTPAGDEQAFF. The CDR3 DNA sequence: TGTGCCAGCAAAACGCCGGCGGGGGACGAGCAAGCTTTCTTT.

The gene calls are TRBV19 and TRBJ2-3, with 15 bases fitting TRBD2. Germline V lookup: CDR1 LNHDA, CDR2 SQIVND (reference sequence). The CDR3 runs 20 residues. V dropped 5 bases and J dropped 2; count of bases not matched to a gene: 14. CDR3 DNA: TGTGCCAGTAGTCTAATGCCGGGACTAGCGGGGGGCCCGTTCACAGATACGCAGTATTTT. It specifies CASSLMPGLAGGPFTDTQYF.

The chain carries TRBV2 and TRBJ2-5; D is ambiguous. Germline-derived CDR1 and CDR2 are SNHLY and FYNNEI. V was pared by 8 bases and J by 1 base, with 14 bases between. CDR3 length: 14 amino acids. Here the CDR3 DNA reads TGTGCCAGCCAAGCCATACAGTCCCAAGAGACCCAGTACTTC. Protein sequence: CASQAIQSQETQYF.

The rearrangement links TRBV7-2 to TRBJ1-5; the D is unclear. Trimming removed 3 bases at V and 1 base at J, with 10 bases between. From germline, CDR1 is SGHTA and CDR2 FQGNSA. This CDR3 has 15 residues. The CDR3 here is CASSFSTTSNQPQHF. CDR3 DNA sequence: TGTGCCAGCAGCTTTTCGACTACCAGCAATCAGCCCCAGCATTTT.

The chain employs TRBV5-4 and TRBJ1-6; 8 bases map to TRBD1. Germline V CDR1 and CDR2: SGHNT, YYREEE (reference sequence). V trimming: 3 bases; J trimming: 4 bases; junction bases outside the gene matches: 3. The CDR3 loop spans 15 amino acids. The CDR3 region has the DNA TGTGCCAGCAGCTGGGGACAGGATTATAATTCACCCCTCCACTTT. This translates into CASSWGQDYNSPLHF. Supplemented by reference TRBV5-4 and TRBJ1-6, the full variable domain reads ETGVTQSPTHLIKTRGQQVTLRCSSQSGHNTVSWYQQALGQGPQFIFQYYREEENGRGNFPPRFSGLQFPNYSSELNVNALELDDSALYLCASSWGQDYNSPLHFGNGTRLTVT.

The genes are TRBV7-9 and TRBJ2-2; D not certain. This CDR3 contains 15 residues. Deletions cut 2 bases from V and 6 bases from J, with 13 bases between. Germline lookup yields CDR1 SEHNR and CDR2 FQNEAQ (reference sequence). This CDR3 reads CASSLRQELSGELFF. CDR3 sequence (DNA): TGTGCCAGCAGCTTACGCCAGGAACTGTCCGGGGAGCTGTTTTTT.

CDR3 in amino acids: CASRGTGAWDGELFF. CDR3 DNA: TGTGCCAGCAGGGGGACAGGCGCATGGGACGGGGAGCTGTTTTTT. The rearrangement links TRBV7-3 to TRBJ2-2, with 8 positions matching TRBD1. The V and J ends lost 6 bases and 7 bases, in that order; junction bases with no gene match: 10. Germline V CDR1 and CDR2: SGHTA, FQGTGA. This CDR3 region has 15 residues.

The chain has TRBV10-1 and TRBJ1-2; tentatively, D is TRBD1 (5 bases). The germline gives CDR1 WNHNN, CDR2 SYGVQD (reference sequence). The V end lost 3 bases, the J end lost 2 bases, and 7 bases lay between the germline ends. CDR3 length equals 13 residues. The CDR3 region is CASSDGANYGYTF. The CDR3 bases are TGCGCCAGCAGTGATGGGGCCAACTATGGCTACACCTTC.

The count of this clone is one. This chain connects TRBV19 to TRBJ2-2; D perhaps matches TRBD2 (6 bases). CDR3 length: 17 residues. CDR1 and CDR2 (germline): LNHDA, SQIVND (reference sequence). V shed 6 bases and J shed 0 bases, with 17 bases lying between them. The CDR3 nucleotides read TGTGCCAGTAGATCGACTAGTGACGCCGCGAACACCGGGGAGCTGTTTTTT. Protein sequence: CASRSTSDAANTGELFF. The variable domain in full, completed from reference TRBV19 and TRBJ2-2, reads DGGITQSPKYLFRKEGQNVTLSCEQNLNHDAMYWYRQDPGQGLRLIYYSQIVNDFQKGDIAEGYSVSREKKESFPLTVTSAQKNPTAFYLCASRSTSDAANTGELFFGEGSRLTVL.

The chain couples TRBV5-1 to TRBJ2-1, with 10 nucleotides matching TRBD1. After removal of 2 bases from V and 9 bases from J, the junction contained 8 bases not matched to a gene. CDR1 SGHRS and CDR2 YFSETQ come from the germline V gene. CDR3 size: 15 residues. CDR3 loop: CASSFQGQGGIEQFF. In DNA form, the CDR3 reads TGCGCCAGCAGCTTCCAAGGACAGGGGGGAATTGAGCAGTTCTTC. The entire variable domain, with the rest obtained from reference TRBV5-1 and TRBJ2-1, is as follows: KAGVTQTPRYLIKTRGQQVTLSCSPISGHRSVSWYQQTPGQGLQFLFEYFSETQRNKGNFPGRFSGRQFSNSRSEMNVSTLELGDSALYLCASSFQGQGGIEQFFGPGTRLTVL.

This chain uses TRBV10-3 with TRBJ2-1, with 9 bases fitting TRBD2. The CDR3 loop spans 15 amino acids. J was trimmed by 5 bases and V by 2 bases; bases with no gene match: 4. CDR1 is ENHRY, CDR2 SYGVKD, per germline. The chain's CDR3 is CAISERLAGNNEQFF. The CDR3 region has the DNA TGTGCCATCAGTGAGAGGCTAGCGGGGAACAATGAGCAGTTCTTC.

This clone has only a few counts. This sequence joins TRBV5-1 and TRBJ2-7; weak D call: TRBD1 (9 bases). V was shortened by 5 bases and J by 4 bases, with 19 bases between the two germline ends. CDR1 is SGHRS and CDR2 is YFSETQ in the germline V gene. The CDR3 loop spans 15 amino acids. The CDR3 loop is CASRNLAGQGYEQYF. The DNA of the CDR3 is TGCGCCAGCAGGAATTTAGCGGGACAGGGATACGAGCAGTACTTC. Using reference TRBV5-1 and TRBJ2-7 for the parts outside the CDR3, the full variable domain is KAGVTQTPRYLIKTRGQQVTLSCSPISGHRSVSWYQQTPGQGLQFLFEYFSETQRNKGNFPGRFSGRQFSNSRSEMNVSTLELGDSALYLCASRNLAGQGYEQYFGPGTRLTVT.

This clone was counted a few times. The chain employs TRBV6-7 and TRBJ2-2; tentative D call: TRBD1 (6 bases). TRBV6-7 is sorted into the ORF group, with uncertain function. Trimming pared 5 bases from V and 1 base from J, leaving 8 bases between. The CDR3 sequence is 14 residues long. CDR3 nucleotide sequence: TGTGCCAGCAGTATAGGGGGGAACACCGGGGAGCTGTTTTTT. As protein: CASSIGGNTGELFF.

The sample holds a few counts of this clone. Other DNA variants within this sample encode the same CDR3. The CDR3 sequence: CASSQDRGNGYTF. The CDR3 region has the DNA TGCGCCAGCAGCCAAGACAGGGGTAATGGCTACACCTTC. This rearrangement joins TRBV4-3 to TRBJ1-2, with a weak D call TRBD1 (6 bases). Trimming took 0 bases from V and 6 from J, leaving 8 bases between them. Germline V gives CDR1 LGHNA, CDR2 YSLEER. This CDR3 has 13 amino acids.

The chain employs TRBV9 and TRBJ1-1; D might be TRBD1 (5 bases). V was trimmed by 0 bases and J by 1 base, leaving 10 bases between them. Looked up from germline, CDR1 is SGDLS and CDR2 is YYNGEE. The CDR3 is 15 residues long. Written as DNA, the CDR3 is TGTGCCAGCAGCGTAGGCCCAACAGGGAACACTGAAGCTTTCTTT. The encoded protein is CASSVGPTGNTEAFF.

Turning to this clone: One end of the junction fails to match germline, which may point to a read error. V and J are TRBV5-4 and TRBJ2-3; D perhaps matches TRBD2 (6 bases). The CDR3 is made up of 14 amino acids. CDR1 is SGHNT, CDR2 YYREEE, per germline (reference sequence). CDR3 region: CTSSFPGEADTQYF. CDR3 sequence (DNA): TGTACCAGCAGCTTCCCCGGGGAGGCAGATACGCAGTATTTT.

The chain uses TRBV2 and TRBJ2-5; weak D call: TRBD1 (6 bases). This CDR3 contains 14 residues. Germline CDR1 and CDR2: SNHLY and FYNNEI. Trimming pared 3 bases from V and 1 base from J, leaving 9 bases between. DNA of the CDR3: TGTGCCAGCAGTGAGCAGGGGCCCCAAGAGACCCAGTACTTC. It is translated as CASSEQGPQETQYF.

The chain is built from TRBV19 and TRBJ1-5; 9 bases align to TRBD1. The V gene end was trimmed by 4 bases and the J gene end by 0 bases; junction bases not matched to a gene: 7. CDR3 size: 17 residues. Germline CDR1 is LNHDA and CDR2 is SQIVND (reference sequence). CDR3 DNA: TGTGCCAGTAGTAGACAGGGGGGCGCTTATAGCAATCAGCCCCAGCATTTT. It translates to CASSRQGGAYSNQPQHF.

Comment on this clone: The same CDR3 can be traced to other DNA sequences in this sample. This rearrangement joins TRBV9 to TRBJ2-3, with 10 bases identical to TRBD2. V was clipped by 0 bases and J by 9 bases; unmatched bases: 10. The germline V gene encodes CDR1 SGDLS and CDR2 YYNGEE. The CDR3 length is 16 residues. The CDR3 sequence: CASSVGSLAGVGTQYF. The CDR3 DNA is TGTGCCAGCAGCGTAGGTTCTCTAGCGGGGGTGGGGACGCAGTATTTT.

The chain couples TRBV2 to TRBJ2-5; TRBD2 matches at 10 bases. V shed 1 base and J 1 base; nucleotides not matched to a gene: 3. Per the germline V gene, CDR1 is SNHLY and CDR2 is FYNNEI. The CDR3 has 16 amino acids. The CDR3 region is CASSEGASGGQETQYF. The CDR3 nucleotides read TGTGCCAGCAGTGAAGGGGCTAGCGGGGGCCAAGAGACCCAGTACTTC.

V gene TRBV9 combines with J gene TRBJ1-4; possibly TRBD1 for D (5 bases). CDR3 size: 15 residues. Germline V gene sequence: CDR1 SGDLS, CDR2 YYNGEE. The ends were cut back, 4 bases at V and 0 bases at J, with 10 bases in the middle. The CDR3 DNA is TGTGCCAGCAGCCCAGGGTATGCAACTAATGAAAAACTGTTTTTT. Translation: CASSPGYATNEKLFF.

The chain couples TRBV6-1 to TRBJ2-2, with a tentative D call TRBD1 (6 bases). This CDR3 region has 16 residues. V was clipped by 3 bases and J by 4 bases, with 15 bases between them. Looked up from germline, CDR1 is MNHNS and CDR2 is SASEGT. DNA of the CDR3: TGTGCCAGCAGTGATGGTTGGGGCAGGGGCACCGGGGAGCTGTTTTTT. Its protein is CASSDGWGRGTGELFF.

This clone showed up just a few times. CDR3 in amino acids: CSALAAAGAGTDTQYF. The CDR3 nucleotides read TGCAGCGCCCTCGCGGCAGCGGGGGCCGGCACAGATACGCAGTATTTT. V gene TRBV29-1 combines with J gene TRBJ2-3, with 8 positions matching TRBD2. The V gene end was trimmed by 7 bases and the J gene end by 1 base; junction bases not matched to a gene: 13. CDR1 and CDR2 from the germline V gene are SQVTM and ANQGSEA. There are 16 residues in the CDR3.

The chain combines TRBV28 with TRBJ2-1, with 9 bases matching TRBD2. The CDR3 contains 12 residues. V lost 11 bases to trimming and J lost 9 bases; unmatched junction nucleotides: 8. Per the germline V gene, CDR1 is MDHEN and CDR2 is SYDVKM. The CDR3 nucleotides are TGTGCCTCTGCGGGGGGGCGGAGTGAGCAGTTCTTC. This gives the protein CASAGGRSEQFF. The full variable domain, in which reference TRBV28 and TRBJ2-1 provide the parts outside the CDR3, is DVKVTQSSRYLVKRTGEKVFLECVQDMDHENMFWYRQDPGLGLRLIYFSYDVKMKEKGDIPEGYSVSREKKERFSLILESASTNQTSMYLCASAGGRSEQFFGPGTRLTVL.

The chain carries TRBV20-1 and TRBJ2-1, with D tentatively TRBD1 (6 bases). The CDR3 length is 10 residues. V lost 8 bases and J 10 bases, leaving 12 bases between the germline ends. Germline V lookup: CDR1 DFQATT, CDR2 SNEGSKA (reference sequence). The CDR3 region is CSPTTGEQFF. CDR3 coding DNA: TGCAGTCCAACAACAGGGGAGCAGTTCTTC.

This clone was seen only once. Additional DNA sequences in this sample encode the identical CDR3. The chain has TRBV7-2 and TRBJ2-7; the D gene is possibly TRBD1 (5 bases). Germline V gene sequence: CDR1 SGHTA, CDR2 FQGNSA. V lost 2 bases and J 4 bases, leaving 6 bases between the germline ends. The CDR3 consists of 12 residues. CDR3 sequence (DNA): TGTGCCAGCAGCTTACAGGGATACGAGCAGTACTTC. As protein: CASSLQGYEQYF.

The table lists this clone with a few counts. V usage is TRBV6-1 and J usage is TRBJ1-1; weak D call: TRBD1 (5 bases). The CDR3 totals 13 residues. With 2 bases removed from V and 5 bases from J, the gap between germline ends came to 9 bases. The germline CDR1 and CDR2 sequences are MNHNS and SASEGT. CDR3 loop: CASSEQGDTEAFF. DNA of the CDR3: TGTGCCAGCAGTGAACAAGGGGATACTGAAGCTTTCTTT.